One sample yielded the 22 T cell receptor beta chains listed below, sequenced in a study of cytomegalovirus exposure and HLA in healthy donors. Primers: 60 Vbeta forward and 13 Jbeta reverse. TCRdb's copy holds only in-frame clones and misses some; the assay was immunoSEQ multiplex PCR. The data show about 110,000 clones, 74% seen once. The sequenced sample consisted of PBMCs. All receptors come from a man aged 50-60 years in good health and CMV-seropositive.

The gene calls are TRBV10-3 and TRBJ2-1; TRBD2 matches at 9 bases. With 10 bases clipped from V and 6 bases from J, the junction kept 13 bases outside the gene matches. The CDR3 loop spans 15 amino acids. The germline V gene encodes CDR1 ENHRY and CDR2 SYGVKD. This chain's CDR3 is CATGGDAGGINEQFF. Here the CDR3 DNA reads TGTGCCACGGGGGGGGATGCGGGGGGGATCAATGAGCAGTTCTTC.

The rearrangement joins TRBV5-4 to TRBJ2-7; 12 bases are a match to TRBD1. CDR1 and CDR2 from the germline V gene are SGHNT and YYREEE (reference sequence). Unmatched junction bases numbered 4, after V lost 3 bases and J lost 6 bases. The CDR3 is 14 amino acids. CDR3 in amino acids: CASSSGTGGGEQYF. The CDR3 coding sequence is TGTGCCAGCAGCTCCGGGACAGGGGGCGGCGAGCAGTACTTC.

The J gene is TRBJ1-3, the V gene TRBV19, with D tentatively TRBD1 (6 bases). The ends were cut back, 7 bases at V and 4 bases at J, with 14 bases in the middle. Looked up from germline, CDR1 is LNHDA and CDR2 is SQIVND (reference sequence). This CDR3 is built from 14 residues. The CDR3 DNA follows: TGTGCCAGTATAAATCAGGGGCCAGGAAACACCATATATTTT. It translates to CASINQGPGNTIYF.

The CDR3 region has the DNA TGTGCCAGCCTACCTCGGGGGGGGTCGGATGAAAAACTGTTTTTT. It codes for CASLPRGGSDEKLFF. The genes are TRBV27 and TRBJ1-4; maybe TRBD1 (5 bases). Trimming removed 8 bases at V and 6 bases at J, with 19 bases between. The CDR3 has 15 residues. The germline V gene encodes CDR1 MNHEY and CDR2 SMNVEV (reference sequence).

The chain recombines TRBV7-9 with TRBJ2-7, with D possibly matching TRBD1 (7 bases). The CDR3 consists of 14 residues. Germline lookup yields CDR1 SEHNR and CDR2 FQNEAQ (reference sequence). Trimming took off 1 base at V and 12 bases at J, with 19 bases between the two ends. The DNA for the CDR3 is TGTGCCAGCAGCTTAGAAGGGGGCGGGGTGTTGGCGTACTTC. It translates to CASSLEGGGVLAYF.

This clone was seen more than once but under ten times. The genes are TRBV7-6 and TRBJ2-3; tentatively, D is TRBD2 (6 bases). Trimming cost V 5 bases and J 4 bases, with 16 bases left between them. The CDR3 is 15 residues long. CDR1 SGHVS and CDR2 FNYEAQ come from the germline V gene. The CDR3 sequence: CASSPLAALPDTQYF. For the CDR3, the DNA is TGTGCCAGCAGCCCTTTAGCGGCACTGCCAGATACGCAGTATTTT. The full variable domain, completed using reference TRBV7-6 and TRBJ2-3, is GAGVSQSPRYKVTKRGQDVALRCDPISGHVSLYWYRQALGQGPEFLTYFNYEAQQDKSGLPNDRFSAERPEGSISTLTIQRTEQRDSAMYRCASSPLAALPDTQYFGPGTRLTVL.

As DNA, the CDR3 is TGTGCCAGCAGGGGACTCCTCTACGAGCAGTACTTC. This codes for CASRGLLYEQYF. This chain connects TRBV2 to TRBJ2-7; possibly TRBD2 for D (6 bases). The CDR3 has 12 residues. V lost 6 bases and J lost 3, with 9 bases in between. Germline CDR1 reads SNHLY; CDR2 reads FYNNEI.

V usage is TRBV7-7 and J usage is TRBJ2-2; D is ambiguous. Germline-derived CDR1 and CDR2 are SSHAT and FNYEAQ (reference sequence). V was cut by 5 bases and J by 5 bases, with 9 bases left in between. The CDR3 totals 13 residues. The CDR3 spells CASSPTSTGELFF. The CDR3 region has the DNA TGTGCCAGCAGCCCGACTTCTACCGGGGAGCTGTTTTTT.

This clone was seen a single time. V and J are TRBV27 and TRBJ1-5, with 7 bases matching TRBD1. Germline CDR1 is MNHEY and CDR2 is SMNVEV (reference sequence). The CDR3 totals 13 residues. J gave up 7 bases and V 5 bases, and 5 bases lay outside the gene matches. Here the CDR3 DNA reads TGTGCCAGCAGTCCAGGGGGTAACCAGCCCCAGCATTTT. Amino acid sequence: CASSPGGNQPQHF.

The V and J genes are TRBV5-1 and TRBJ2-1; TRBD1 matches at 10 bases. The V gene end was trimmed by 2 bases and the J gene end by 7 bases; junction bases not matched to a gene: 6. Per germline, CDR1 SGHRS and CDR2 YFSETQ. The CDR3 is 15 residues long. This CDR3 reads CASSFGDRGTNEQFF. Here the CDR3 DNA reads TGCGCCAGCAGCTTTGGGGACAGGGGAACGAATGAGCAGTTCTTC.

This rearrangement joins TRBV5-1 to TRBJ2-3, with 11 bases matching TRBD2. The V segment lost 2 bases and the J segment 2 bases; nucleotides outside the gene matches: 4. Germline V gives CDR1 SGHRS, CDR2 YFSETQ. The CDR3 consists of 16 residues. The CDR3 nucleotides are TGCGCCAGCAGCTTAGGGACTAGCGGATTCACAGATACGCAGTATTTT. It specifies CASSLGTSGFTDTQYF.

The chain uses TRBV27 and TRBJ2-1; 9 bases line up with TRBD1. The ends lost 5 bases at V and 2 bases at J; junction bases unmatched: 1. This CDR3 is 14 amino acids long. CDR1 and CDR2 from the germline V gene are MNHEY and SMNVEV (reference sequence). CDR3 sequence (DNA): TGTGCCAGCAGTAGACAGGGGGCCTACAATGAGCAGTTCTTC. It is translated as CASSRQGAYNEQFF.

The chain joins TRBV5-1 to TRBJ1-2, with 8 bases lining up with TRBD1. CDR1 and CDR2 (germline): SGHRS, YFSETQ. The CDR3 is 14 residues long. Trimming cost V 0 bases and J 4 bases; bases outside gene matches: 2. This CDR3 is CASSLGQGIYGYTF. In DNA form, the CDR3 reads TGCGCCAGCAGCTTGGGACAGGGGATCTATGGCTACACCTTC.

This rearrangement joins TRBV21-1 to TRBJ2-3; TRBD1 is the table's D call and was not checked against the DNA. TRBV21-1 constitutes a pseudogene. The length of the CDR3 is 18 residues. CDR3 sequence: CASSKAPLGDRSTDTQYF. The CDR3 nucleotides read TGTGCCAGCAGCAAAGCGCCGTTGGGGGACAGGTCCACAGATACGCAGTATTTT.

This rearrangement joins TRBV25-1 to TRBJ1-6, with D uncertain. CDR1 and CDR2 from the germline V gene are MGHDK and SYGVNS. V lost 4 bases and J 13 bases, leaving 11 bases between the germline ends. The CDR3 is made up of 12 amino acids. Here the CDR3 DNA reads TGTGCCAGCAGTGGGAGCGGTGGGCCCCTCCACTTT. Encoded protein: CASSGSGGPLHF.

CDR3 nucleotide sequence: TGCGCCAGCAGTGAGGATAGCGGGAGTTCCTACAATGAGCAGTTCTTC. Protein product: CASSEDSGSSYNEQFF. The chain joins TRBV10-1 to TRBJ2-1; 9 nucleotides agree with TRBD2. The CDR3 is 16 amino acids. The germline CDR1 and CDR2 sequences are WNHNN and SYGVQD (reference sequence). J was trimmed by 1 base and V by 2 bases; bases with no gene match: 3.

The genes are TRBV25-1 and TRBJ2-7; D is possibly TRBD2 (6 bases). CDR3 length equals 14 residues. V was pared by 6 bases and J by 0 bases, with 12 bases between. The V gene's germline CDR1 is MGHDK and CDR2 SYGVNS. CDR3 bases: TGTGCCAGCAGCCGGGCGGGGAGCTCCTACGAGCAGTACTTC. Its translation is CASSRAGSSYEQYF.

The CDR3 protein is CASSDRGLKGQYF. The CDR3 DNA sequence: TGTGCCAGCAGTGATAGGGGGTTAAAGGGGCAGTACTTC. The gene calls are TRBV6-5 and TRBJ2-7; tentative D call: TRBD1 (6 bases). The CDR3 totals 13 residues. CDR1 and CDR2 (germline): MNHEY, SVGAGI. The germline V and J ends were trimmed by 5 bases and 9 bases, with 17 bases remaining between them.

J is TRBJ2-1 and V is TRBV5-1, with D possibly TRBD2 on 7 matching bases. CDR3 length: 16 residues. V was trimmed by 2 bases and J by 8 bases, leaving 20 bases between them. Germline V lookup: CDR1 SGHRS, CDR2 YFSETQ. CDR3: CASSFVKGGSEDEQFF. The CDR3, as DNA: TGCGCCAGCAGCTTTGTGAAGGGGGGGTCGGAGGATGAGCAGTTCTTC.

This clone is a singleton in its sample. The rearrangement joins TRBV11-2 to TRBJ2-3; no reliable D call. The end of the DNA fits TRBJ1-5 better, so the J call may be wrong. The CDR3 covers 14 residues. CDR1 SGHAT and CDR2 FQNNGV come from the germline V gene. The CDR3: CASSLRFRVDTQHF. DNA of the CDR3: TGTGCCAGCAGCTTAAGATTCCGGGTAGATACGCAGCATTTT.

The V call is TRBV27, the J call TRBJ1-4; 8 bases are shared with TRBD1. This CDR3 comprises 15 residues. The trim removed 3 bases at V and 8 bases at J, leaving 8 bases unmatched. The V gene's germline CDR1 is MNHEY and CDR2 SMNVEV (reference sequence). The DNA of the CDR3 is TGTGCCAGCAGTTTCTTAGGACAGGGTAGCGAAAAACTGTTTTTT. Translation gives CASSFLGQGSEKLFF. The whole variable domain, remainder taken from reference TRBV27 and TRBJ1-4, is EAQVTQNPRYLITVTGKKLTVTCSQNMNHEYMSWYRQDPGLGLRQIYYSMNVEVTDKGDVPEGYKVSRKEKRNFPLILESPSPNQTSLYFCASSFLGQGSEKLFFGSGTQLSVL.

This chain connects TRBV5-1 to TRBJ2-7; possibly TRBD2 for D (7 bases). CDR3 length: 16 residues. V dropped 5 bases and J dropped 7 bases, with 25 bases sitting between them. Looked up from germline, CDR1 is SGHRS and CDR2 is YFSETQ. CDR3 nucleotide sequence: TGCGCCAGCAGTCGGGGCGGGGGCTTTGGTCTTATGGAGCAGTACTTC. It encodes CASSRGGGFGLMEQYF.